What follows are 14 T cell receptor beta chains derived from one specimen sequenced in a study of OX40 agonist ivuxolimab in advanced cancers. Generated by immunoSEQ multiplex PCR, the TCRdb table keeps only in-frame clones and is missing some. Of approximately 50,000 clones in the sample, 80% were seen once. This specimen was CD4+ or CD8+ T cells sorted from blood, taken in a trial of the OX40 agonist ivuxolimab. The receptors stem from an adult with an advanced solid tumor such as melanoma, head and neck, liver or kidney cancer.

The chain carries TRBV19 and TRBJ1-3, with D possibly being TRBD1 (6 bases). Trimming removed 3 bases at V and 1 base at J, with 7 bases between. Germline values: CDR1 LNHDA, CDR2 SQIVND (reference sequence). This CDR3 is built from 14 residues. In DNA form, the CDR3 reads TGTGCCAGTAGTATCGGACAGTCTGGAAACACCATATATTTT. This gives the protein CASSIGQSGNTIYF.

This clone came up a few times. The chain has TRBV30 and TRBJ1-3; weak D call: TRBD1 (6 bases). The germline gives CDR1 GTSNPN, CDR2 SVGIG (reference sequence). The CDR3 has 14 residues. V was cut by 1 base and J by 7 bases, with 14 bases left in between. DNA for the CDR3: TGTGCCTGGAGTGAATGGCAGGGGAGGAACACCATATATTTT. This encodes CAWSEWQGRNTIYF.

The genes are TRBV5-1 and TRBJ2-2; 10 bases match TRBD2. The ends lost 4 bases at V and 4 bases at J; junction bases unmatched: 4. CDR1 is SGHRS and CDR2 is YFSETQ in the germline V gene. This CDR3 region has 15 residues. This chain's CDR3 is CASSLPSGSTGELFF. The CDR3 DNA reads TGCGCCAGCAGCCTCCCTAGCGGGAGCACCGGGGAGCTGTTTTTT.

This clone was picked up a small number of times. This chain uses TRBV14 with TRBJ2-5, with TRBD1 as a possible D gene (6 bases). V lost 1 base and J 4 bases, leaving 13 bases between the germline ends. The CDR3 spans 15 residues. Germline V lookup: CDR1 SGHDN, CDR2 FVKESK. The CDR3, as DNA: TGTGCCAGCAGCCAAGGGGACACTGGGGGAGAGACCCAGTACTTC. Protein: CASSQGDTGGETQYF.

The chain has TRBV5-5 and TRBJ2-3; D is undetermined. CDR3 length: 15 amino acids. Per the germline V gene, CDR1 is SGHKS and CDR2 is YYEKEE (reference sequence). V shed 0 bases and J shed 2 bases, with 10 bases lying between them. CDR3 sequence (DNA): TGTGCCAGCAGCTTGGGACCGATACACACAGATACGCAGTATTTT. Residues: CASSLGPIHTDTQYF.

The chain uses TRBV7-3 and TRBJ2-3; 12 bases are a match to TRBD2. This CDR3 contains 15 residues. With 5 bases clipped from V and 6 bases from J, the junction kept 6 bases outside the gene matches. Germline CDR1 reads SGHTA; CDR2 reads FQGTGA. CDR3 protein: CASSRTSGAGDTQYF. Written as DNA, the CDR3 is TGTGCCAGCAGCAGGACTAGCGGGGCCGGGGATACGCAGTATTTT.

Concerning this clone itself: Different DNA sequences within this sample yield the same CDR3. V is TRBV5-1 and J is TRBJ1-2; 7 nucleotides align to TRBD1. The CDR3 sequence is 13 residues long. V was clipped by 5 bases and J by 3 bases; unmatched bases: 4. Germline V CDR1 and CDR2: SGHRS, YFSETQ. CDR3 bases: TGCGCCAGCAGTTCCGACAGGGACTATGGCTACACCTTC. Its protein product is CASSSDRDYGYTF.

This rearrangement joins TRBV5-1 to TRBJ2-1; tentative D call: TRBD1 (5 bases). Per germline, CDR1 SGHRS and CDR2 YFSETQ. Deletions cut 0 bases from V and 4 bases from J, with 5 bases between. CDR3 length equals 13 residues. CDR3 coding DNA: TGCGCCAGCAGCTTGGACAGGTACAATGAGCAGTTCTTC. Translation gives CASSLDRYNEQFF. Drawing the rest from reference TRBV5-1 and TRBJ2-1, the complete variable domain is KAGVTQTPRYLIKTRGQQVTLSCSPISGHRSVSWYQQTPGQGLQFLFEYFSETQRNKGNFPGRFSGRQFSNSRSEMNVSTLELGDSALYLCASSLDRYNEQFFGPGTRLTVL.

The chain recombines TRBV5-1 with TRBJ2-5, with TRBD2 identical over 16 bases. The V gene's germline CDR1 is SGHRS and CDR2 YFSETQ. This CDR3 spans 22 amino acids. Trimming removed 4 bases from V and 2 bases from J; junction bases left unmatched: 20. CDR3 region: CASSQLPGLAGGNSGRQETQYF. The CDR3 region has the DNA TGCGCCAGCAGCCAGCTCCCGGGACTAGCGGGGGGGAATTCAGGCCGGCAAGAGACCCAGTACTTC.

The V gene is TRBV28, the J gene TRBJ1-5; no clear D gene. The V and J ends lost 6 bases and 5 bases respectively, with 14 bases between them. Germline values: CDR1 MDHEN, CDR2 SYDVKM. This CDR3 comprises 14 residues. CDR3 loop: CASSPYGGHQPQHF. CDR3 sequence (DNA): TGTGCCAGCAGCCCCTACGGTGGGCATCAGCCCCAGCATTTT.

In DNA, the CDR3 is TGCAGCGAGTCAAGGGGAGACAACTATGGCTACACCTTC. It is translated as CSESRGDNYGYTF. This sequence joins TRBV29-1 and TRBJ1-2; a weak D match, TRBD1 (5 bases). Trimming left V 7 bases short and J 2 bases short, with 14 bases between. The germline V gene encodes CDR1 SQVTM and CDR2 ANQGSEA. The CDR3 consists of 13 residues.

This clone has just one count. The rearrangement joins TRBV30 to TRBJ1-1; D gene uncertain. Germline-derived CDR1 and CDR2 are GTSNPN and SVGIG (reference sequence). The length of the CDR3 is 13 residues. Trimming removed 5 bases at V and 1 base at J, with 11 bases between. CDR3 bases: TGTGCCTGGCGAGGGCAGTGGAACACTGAAGCTTTCTTT. As protein: CAWRGQWNTEAFF.

The table lists this clone with a count of one. The rearrangement uses TRBV2 and TRBJ2-7, with TRBD2 matching 8 bases. The CDR3 has 14 residues. Germline V lookup: CDR1 SNHLY, CDR2 FYNNEI. J was trimmed by 5 bases and V by 6 bases; bases with no gene match: 9. CDR3 sequence (DNA): TGTGCCAGCAGCCCGGGGGGGGCGGTCAACGAGCAGTACTTC. This gives the protein CASSPGGAVNEQYF.

This clone came up a few times. This chain uses TRBV10-3 with TRBJ2-3, with D hard to call. Per germline, CDR1 ENHRY and CDR2 SYGVKD. This CDR3 spans 11 amino acids. V dropped 2 bases and J dropped 3 bases, with 0 bases sitting between them. CDR3 bases: TGTGCCATCAGTGAGACAGATACGCAGTATTTT. It yields the protein CAISETDTQYF.